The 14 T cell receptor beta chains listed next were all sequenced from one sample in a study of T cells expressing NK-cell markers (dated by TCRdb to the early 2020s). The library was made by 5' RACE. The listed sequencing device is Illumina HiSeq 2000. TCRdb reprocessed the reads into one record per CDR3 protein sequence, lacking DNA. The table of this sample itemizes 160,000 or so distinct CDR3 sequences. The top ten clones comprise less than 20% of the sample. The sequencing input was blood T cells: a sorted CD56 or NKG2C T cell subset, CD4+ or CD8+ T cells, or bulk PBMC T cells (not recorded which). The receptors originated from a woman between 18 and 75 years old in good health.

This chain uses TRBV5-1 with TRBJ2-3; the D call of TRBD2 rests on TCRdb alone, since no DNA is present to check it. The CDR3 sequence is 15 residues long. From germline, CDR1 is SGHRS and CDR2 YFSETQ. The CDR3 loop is CASRPGPGGTDTQYF.

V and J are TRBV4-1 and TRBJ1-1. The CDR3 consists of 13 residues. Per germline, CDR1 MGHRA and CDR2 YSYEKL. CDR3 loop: CASREPMNTEAFF.

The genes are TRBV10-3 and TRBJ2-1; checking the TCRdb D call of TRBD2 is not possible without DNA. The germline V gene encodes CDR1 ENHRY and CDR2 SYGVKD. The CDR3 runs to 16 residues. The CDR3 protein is CAISPGTSGAYNEQFF.

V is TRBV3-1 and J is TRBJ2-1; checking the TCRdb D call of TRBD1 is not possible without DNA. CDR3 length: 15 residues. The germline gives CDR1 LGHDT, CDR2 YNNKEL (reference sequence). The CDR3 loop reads CASSQDREGNNEQFF.

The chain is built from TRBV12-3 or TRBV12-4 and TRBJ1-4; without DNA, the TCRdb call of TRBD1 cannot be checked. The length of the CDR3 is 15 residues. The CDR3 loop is CASSLKGQSNEKLFF.

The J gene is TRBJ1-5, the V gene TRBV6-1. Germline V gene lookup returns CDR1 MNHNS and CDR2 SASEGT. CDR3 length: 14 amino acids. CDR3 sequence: CASSEGWVYQPQHF.

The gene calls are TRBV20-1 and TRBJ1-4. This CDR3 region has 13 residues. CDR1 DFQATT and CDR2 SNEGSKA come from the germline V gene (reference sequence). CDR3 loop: CSARPRRNEKLFF.

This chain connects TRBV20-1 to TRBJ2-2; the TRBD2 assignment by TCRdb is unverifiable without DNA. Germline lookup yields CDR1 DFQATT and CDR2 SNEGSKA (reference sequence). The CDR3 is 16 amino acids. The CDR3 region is CSARIGGTTNTGELFF.

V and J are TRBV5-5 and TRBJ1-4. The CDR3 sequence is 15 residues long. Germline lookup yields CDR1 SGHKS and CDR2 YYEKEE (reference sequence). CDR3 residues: CASSPTGTFNEKLFF.

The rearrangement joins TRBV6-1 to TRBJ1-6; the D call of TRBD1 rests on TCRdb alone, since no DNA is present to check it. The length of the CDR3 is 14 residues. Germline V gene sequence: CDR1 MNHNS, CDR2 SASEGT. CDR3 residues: CASRKRDINSPLHF.

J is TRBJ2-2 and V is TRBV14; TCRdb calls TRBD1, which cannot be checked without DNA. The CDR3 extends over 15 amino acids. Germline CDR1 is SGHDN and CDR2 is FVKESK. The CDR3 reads CASSLNRGNTGELFF. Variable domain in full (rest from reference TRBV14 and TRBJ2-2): EAGVTQFPSHSVIEKGQTVTLRCDPISGHDNLYWYRRVMGKEIKFLLHFVKESKQDESGMPNNRFLAERTGGTYSTLKVQPAELEDSGVYFCASSLNRGNTGELFFGEGSRLTVL.

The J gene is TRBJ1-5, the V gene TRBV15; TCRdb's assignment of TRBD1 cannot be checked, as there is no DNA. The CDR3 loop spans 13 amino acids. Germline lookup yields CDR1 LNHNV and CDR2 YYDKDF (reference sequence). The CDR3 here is CATVGDLNQPQHF.

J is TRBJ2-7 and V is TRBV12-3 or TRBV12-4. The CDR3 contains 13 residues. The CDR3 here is CASSNYGSWEQYF.

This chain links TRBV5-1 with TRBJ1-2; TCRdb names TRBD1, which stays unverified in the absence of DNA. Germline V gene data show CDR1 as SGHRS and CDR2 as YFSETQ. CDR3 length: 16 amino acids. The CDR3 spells CASSGDEGRRNYGYTF.